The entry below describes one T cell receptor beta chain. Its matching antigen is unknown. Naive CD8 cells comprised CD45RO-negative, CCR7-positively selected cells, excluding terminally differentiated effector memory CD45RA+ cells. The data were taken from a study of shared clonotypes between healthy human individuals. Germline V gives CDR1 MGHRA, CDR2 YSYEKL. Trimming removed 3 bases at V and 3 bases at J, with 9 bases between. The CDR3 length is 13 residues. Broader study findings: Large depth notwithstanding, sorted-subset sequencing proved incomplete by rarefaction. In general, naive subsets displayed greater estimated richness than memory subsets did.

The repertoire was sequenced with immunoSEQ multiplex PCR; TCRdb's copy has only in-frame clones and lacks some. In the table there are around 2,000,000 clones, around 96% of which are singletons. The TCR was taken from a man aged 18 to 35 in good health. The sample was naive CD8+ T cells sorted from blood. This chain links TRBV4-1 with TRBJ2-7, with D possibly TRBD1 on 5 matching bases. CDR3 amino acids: CASSHQTGYEQYF. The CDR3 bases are TGCGCCAGCAGCCATCAAACAGGCTACGAGCAGTACTTC.